Following are 9 T cell receptor beta chains from one sample sequenced in a study of post-analysis software for immune sequencing data. Findings and limits, study-wide: The study found TRBV5-6, TRBV5-1 and TRBV20-1 among five or six TRBV segments more frequent in patients than controls.

Every TCR beta cDNA library bore unique molecular identifiers. TCRdb independently ran MiXCR on the PCR reads; one entry per CDR3 protein. This sample has hundreds of thousands of distinct CDR3 sequences, with roughly 27% found just once. Their cognate antigens are unknown. Sequencing was performed on blood. The receptors here all came from a girl under 18 with multiple sclerosis.

This clonotype was seen only a few times. V is TRBV9 and J is TRBJ2-1; 9 nucleotides align to TRBD2. Germline values: CDR1 SGDLS, CDR2 YYNGEE. CDR3 length equals 14 residues. With V trimmed by 3 bases and J by 9 bases, 7 bases remained unmatched. The chain's CDR3 is CASSDQPAGGEQFF. As DNA, the CDR3 is TGTGCCAGCAGCGACCAACCAGCGGGGGGTGAGCAGTTCTTC.

This rearrangement joins TRBV5-1 to TRBJ2-5; a weak D match, TRBD2 (6 bases). The CDR3 has 15 amino acids. Germline V gene lookup returns CDR1 SGHRS and CDR2 YFSETQ. The V end was cut by 3 bases, the J end by 5 bases, with 17 bases between. The CDR3 is CASSSVGGPEETQYF. CDR3 bases: TGCGCCAGCAGCTCTGTTGGAGGGCCGGAGGAGACCCAGTACTTC.

The chain joins TRBV29-1 to TRBJ2-5; 7 nucleotides line up with TRBD2. The CDR3 runs to 12 residues. Germline CDR1 SQVTM, CDR2 ANQGSEA. With V trimmed by 4 bases and J by 5 bases, 4 bases remained unmatched. CDR3 region: CSVGQTSETQYF. CDR3 bases: TGCAGCGTTGGTCAGACTAGCGAGACCCAGTACTTC.

Concerning this clonotype itself: The junction departs from the called germline gene at one end, perhaps through a read error. J is TRBJ1-3 and V is TRBV5-6; D not resolved. CDR1 and CDR2 (germline): SGHDT, YYEEEE. The CDR3 runs 13 residues. The CDR3 nucleotides read TGTGCCAGCAGTTTGGGGTTTGGAAACACCATATATTTT. Translating it yields CASSLGFGNTIYF.

The chain uses TRBV20-1 and TRBJ2-5, with D perhaps matching TRBD1 (6 bases). Germline V gene lookup returns CDR1 DFQATT and CDR2 SNEGSKA (reference sequence). This CDR3 has 14 amino acids. V dropped 6 bases and J dropped 4 bases, with 18 bases sitting between them. Here the CDR3 DNA reads TGCAGTGCCACCCCGGGACACGGATTAGAGACCCAGTACTTC. Translated, it gives CSATPGHGLETQYF.

This clonotype turned up a few times. V is TRBV20-1 and J is TRBJ2-1; 7 bases align to TRBD2. CDR1 and CDR2 (germline): DFQATT, SNEGSKA (reference sequence). The length of the CDR3 is 14 residues. J was trimmed by 8 bases and V by 3 bases; bases with no gene match: 10. For the CDR3, the DNA is TGCAGTGCTAGTCCGGGGGGAGTGGGCTATGAGCAGTTCTTC. Translation: CSASPGGVGYEQFF.

The V and J genes are TRBV7-2 and TRBJ2-5; TRBD2 might be the D (7 bases). This CDR3 contains 16 residues. The germline V gene has CDR1 SGHTA and CDR2 FQGNSA. The V end was cut by 6 bases, the J end by 1 base, with 18 bases between. CDR3 residues: CASRGGRVPPQETQYF. CDR3 nucleotide sequence: TGTGCCAGCAGGGGGGGGCGCGTCCCTCCCCAAGAGACCCAGTACTTC. Filled out from reference TRBV7-2 and TRBJ2-5, the complete variable domain reads GAGVSQSPSNKVTEKGKDVELRCDPISGHTALYWYRQSLGQGLEFLIYFQGNSAPDKSGLPSDRFSAERTGGSVSTLTIQRTQQEDSAVYLCASRGGRVPPQETQYFGPGTRLLVL.

V and J are TRBV29-1 and TRBJ2-7, with D possibly being TRBD1 (9 bases). Germline V lookup: CDR1 SQVTM, CDR2 ANQGSEA. CDR3 length: 13 amino acids. Trimming shortened V by 7 bases and J by 6 bases, and 19 bases separated the two germline ends. The CDR3 DNA is TGCAGCGCGGGGGGGACAGGGCCTCTCGAGCAGTACTTC. Translating it yields CSAGGTGPLEQYF.

This clonotype was observed a few times. The V and J genes are TRBV10-3 and TRBJ2-5, with TRBD2 matching over 8 bases. Germline V lookup: CDR1 ENHRY, CDR2 SYGVKD. The CDR3 is 16 amino acids. The V segment lost 4 bases and the J segment 0 bases; nucleotides outside the gene matches: 7. The CDR3 DNA reads as TGTGCCATCAGTGGGGTTGCGGGGGGTTACCAAGAGACCCAGTACTTC. Its translation: CAISGVAGGYQETQYF.